These 10 T cell receptor beta chains originate from one sample sequenced in a study of radiation and T cells in renal cell carcinoma. The method was immunoSEQ multiplex PCR; TCRdb's version includes in-frame clones alone and lacks a portion of them. The sample lists 120,000 to 150,000 clones, 86% seen once, with around a sixth in the top ten. Time point defined: blood 4 weeks post-SBRT, at nephrectomy. Treatment in this sample: 15 Gy SBRT to primary tumor, nephrectomy 4 weeks later. Sequenced material: blood, taken from a patient whose treatment included radiotherapy and nephrectomy. The receptors here all came from a woman aged 45-59 years with renal cell carcinoma.

CDR3 sequence (DNA): TGTGCCAGCTCAAACCGGGACAGCCCACTCCCCCTCCACTTT. This sequence encodes CASSNRDSPLPLHF. The V gene is TRBV6-5, the J gene TRBJ1-6, with 7 bases lining up with TRBD1. The germline V gene encodes CDR1 MNHEY and CDR2 SVGAGI. The J segment lost 13 bases and the V segment lost 8 bases, leaving 14 bases of the junction unmatched. This CDR3 is 14 amino acids long.

The chain has TRBV19 and TRBJ1-1; D might be TRBD1 (6 bases). V was trimmed by 6 bases and J by 0 bases, leaving 14 bases between them. This CDR3 is 15 amino acids long. Germline V CDR1 and CDR2: LNHDA, SQIVND (reference sequence). CDR3 protein: CASRSGGLMNTEAFF. CDR3 coding DNA: TGTGCCAGTAGGTCGGGGGGGCTCATGAACACTGAAGCTTTCTTT.

The V call is TRBV6-5, the J call TRBJ1-1; 10 bases align to TRBD1. CDR1 and CDR2 (germline): MNHEY, SVGAGI. This CDR3 contains 11 residues. V lost 5 bases and J lost 11; bases outside the gene matches: 2. The CDR3 sequence is CASSMGQGAFF. In DNA form, the CDR3 reads TGTGCCAGCAGTATGGGACAGGGGGCTTTCTTT.

The chain combines TRBV5-1 with TRBJ2-5; D unresolved. The V end was cut by 2 bases, the J end by 3 bases, with 2 bases between. The length of the CDR3 is 11 residues. Germline CDR1 reads SGHRS; CDR2 reads YFSETQ. The CDR3 DNA sequence: TGCGCCAGCAGCTTTAAAGAGACCCAGTACTTC. Translating it yields CASSFKETQYF.

The J gene is TRBJ2-7, the V gene TRBV4-1, with 7 bases matching TRBD1. The CDR3 is made up of 15 amino acids. The germline V gene encodes CDR1 MGHRA and CDR2 YSYEKL. With 4 bases clipped from V and 5 bases from J, the junction kept 11 bases outside the gene matches. As DNA, the CDR3 is TGCGCCAGCAGCCCCACCCCCCGGACAGGAGACGAGCAGTACTTC. It yields the protein CASSPTPRTGDEQYF.

The V gene is TRBV28, the J gene TRBJ1-1, with TRBD1 as a possible D gene (5 bases). The CDR3 length is 14 residues. Germline V gives CDR1 MDHEN, CDR2 SYDVKM. V was trimmed by 7 bases and J by 1 base, leaving 13 bases between them. CDR3 bases: TGTGCCAGCACCCCAGGGACGGAGAACACTGAAGCTTTCTTT. This codes for CASTPGTENTEAFF.

The chain joins TRBV5-4 to TRBJ1-2, with a possible D match to TRBD1 (6 bases). The CDR3 runs to 13 residues. The germline V gene encodes CDR1 SGHNT and CDR2 YYREEE (reference sequence). Trimming took off 2 bases at V and 4 bases at J, with 9 bases between the two ends. CDR3 DNA sequence: TGTGCCAGCAGCTTAGAAGGGGGCTATGGCTACACCTTC. It specifies CASSLEGGYGYTF.

The V call is TRBV19, the J call TRBJ2-5; 8 bases agree with TRBD1. Germline CDR1 is LNHDA and CDR2 is SQIVND (reference sequence). Germline trimming cut 2 bases from V and 2 bases from J; bases unmatched to any gene: 4. CDR3 length: 15 residues. The CDR3, as DNA: TGTGCCAGTAGTATATTAGGACAGGGACAAGAGACCCAGTACTTC. Encoded protein: CASSILGQGQETQYF.

This chain connects TRBV28 to TRBJ1-1; no firm D call. The CDR3 has 14 amino acids. V lost 5 bases to trimming and J lost 8 bases, with 18 bases between them. CDR1 is MDHEN and CDR2 is SYDVKM in the germline V gene. The DNA for the CDR3 is TGTGCCAGCAGTCCCACCCGGGAGGGAACCGAAGCTTTCTTT. Translating gives CASSPTREGTEAFF.

The sample holds one count of this clone. The chain has TRBV14 and TRBJ1-1; 10 positions agree with TRBD1. Germline CDR1 is SGHDN and CDR2 is FVKESK. The CDR3 spans 14 residues. J was trimmed by 4 bases and V by 3 bases; bases with no gene match: 2. The CDR3 DNA sequence: TGTGCCAGCAGCCAGGGGACAGGGGCCACTGAAGCTTTCTTT. Protein: CASSQGTGATEAFF.